Listed below are T cell receptor beta chains from one sample, sequenced in a study of T cells in tumors after PD-1 blockade. The table came from immunoSEQ multiplex PCR; TCRdb's copy has only in-frame clones and leaves some out. The profile shows 60,000 to 70,000 clones, roughly 70% of them singletons. This specimen was PBMCs, taken after anti-PD-1 treatment. Receptor source: a human donor with basal cell carcinoma. The CDR3 runs from the conserved cysteine through the conserved F or W. The size field is filled for only some rows; it gives once, few, many or a size class.

v_call: TRBV20-1
clone_size: .
cdr3_aa: CSASTRRSYNEQFF

v_call: TRBV7-9
clone_size: .
cdr3_aa: CASSPPTGGTNEKLFF

v_call: TRBV6-4
clone_size: .
cdr3_aa: CASSDQGGSTDTQYF

v_call: TRBV18
clone_size: .
cdr3_aa: CASSPGALNEKLFF

v_call: TRBV30
clone_size: .
cdr3_aa: CAWSARGTFYEQYF

v_call: TRBV15
clone_size: .
cdr3_aa: CATSRRTGATNEKLFF

v_call: TRBV5-6
clone_size: .
cdr3_aa: CASSLLETQYF

v_call: TRBV5-4
clone_size: .
cdr3_aa: CASSLEIGANEQFF

v_call: TRBV23-1
clone_size: .
cdr3_aa: CASRDGQGSQETQYF

v_call: TRBV5-1
clone_size: .
cdr3_aa: CASNSGVTQETQYF

v_call: TRBV30
clone_size: .
cdr3_aa: CAWKGWFVSGNTIYF

v_call: TRBV6-6
clone_size: .
cdr3_aa: CASTKDRGVNTQYF

v_call: TRBV9
clone_size: few
cdr3_aa: CASSVNEVTEAFF

v_call: TRBV7-9
clone_size: few
cdr3_aa: CASSHRTGNYGYTF

v_call: TRBV10-1
clone_size: few
cdr3_aa: CASSESRKFRQPQHF

v_call: TRBV29-1
clone_size: .
cdr3_aa: CSHPDRVGETQYF

v_call: TRBV6-5
clone_size: few
cdr3_aa: CASRPDTSGANVLTF

v_call: TRBV2
clone_size: .
cdr3_aa: CASSEGLAGYIQYF

v_call: TRBV6-6
clone_size: .
cdr3_aa: CASSDSLSSYEQYF

v_call: TRBV24-1
clone_size: .
cdr3_aa: CATSDPRVNQPQHF

v_call: TRBV21-1
clone_size: many
cdr3_aa: CASSRTGRSGNTIYF

v_call: TRBV24-1
clone_size: .
cdr3_aa: CATSDRTGGQETQYF

v_call: TRBV5-6
clone_size: .
cdr3_aa: CASSLLMAQNTGELFF

v_call: TRBV29-1
clone_size: .
cdr3_aa: CSVGSFGETQYF

v_call: TRBV19
clone_size: many
cdr3_aa: CASSKVAGRSNQPQHF

v_call: TRBV5-4
clone_size: .
cdr3_aa: CASSPGGTSNQPQHF

v_call: TRBV30
clone_size: .
cdr3_aa: CAWSHYSGTSSEQYF

v_call: TRBV30
clone_size: .
cdr3_aa: CAWSGLAGGKETQYF

v_call: TRBV29-1
clone_size: few
cdr3_aa: CSVKGSHYEQYF

v_call: TRBV5-6
clone_size: .
cdr3_aa: CASSTPAGGETQYF

v_call: TRBV5-6
clone_size: .
cdr3_aa: CASSLGGLGNTIYF

v_call: TRBV7-8
clone_size: .
cdr3_aa: CASIKGSWDGGVGEQFF

v_call: TRBV6-5
clone_size: .
cdr3_aa: CASTVDGGGNQPQHF

v_call: TRBV10-3
clone_size: .
cdr3_aa: CAISVGQGAYEQYF

v_call: TRBV5-8
clone_size: few
cdr3_aa: CASNPTRLAGGIKQFF

v_call: TRBV14
clone_size: .
cdr3_aa: CASSQGLAGGYNEQFF

v_call: TRBV4-1
clone_size: .
cdr3_aa: CASSHIRGGNTEAFF

v_call: TRBV5-1
clone_size: .
cdr3_aa: CASSLAGTGAEGYTF

v_call: TRBV6-5
clone_size: .
cdr3_aa: CASRGLASYNEQFF

v_call: TRBV7-9
clone_size: few
cdr3_aa: CASSLASPNSPLHF

v_call: TRBV4-1
clone_size: .
cdr3_aa: CASSPGQTNYGYTF

v_call: TRBV5-6
clone_size: .
cdr3_aa: CASSPGLAGELGTQYF

v_call: TRBV28
clone_size: .
cdr3_aa: CASSLLRDKNQPQHF

v_call: TRBV7-2
clone_size: .
cdr3_aa: CASRFSGGNQPQHF

v_call: TRBV6-5
clone_size: .
cdr3_aa: CASSYRTDTYEQYF

v_call: TRBV28
clone_size: .
cdr3_aa: CASSSGTGWEKLFF

v_call: TRBV5-4
clone_size: .
cdr3_aa: CASSPGTGWAGELFF

v_call: TRBV28
clone_size: .
cdr3_aa: CASSLPTAALTEAFF

v_call: TRBV13
clone_size: .
cdr3_aa: CASSLVASYEQYF